This TCR beta chain was identified during a study of blood T cell repertoires in COVID-19. Study information: Samples came from the United States, Italy and Spain, spanning acute and convalescent COVID-19. From T cells, B-cell-depleted T cells, or PBMCs came the material, which was cDNA or gDNA.

While infection was still active, Seattle patients were enrolled and then followed longitudinally. As handled by the study authors: Quantification of nucleated cells was approximated via reference gene primer amplification. Here immunoSEQ multiplex PCR was the method, and the copy in TCRdb shows in-frame clones only, minus some. That table gives V, J and clone size, and the DNA gave D and trimming. This table holds 250,000 to 350,000 clones, approximately 88% found once. V dropped 8 bases and J dropped 4; count of bases not matched to a gene: 2. This CDR3 has 12 amino acids. Germline V gives CDR1 LNHDA, CDR2 SQIVND (reference sequence).

Sample: peripheral blood. The sequence was collected from a human donor with COVID-19, enrolled during active disease. The donor label of this sample is uncertain. This rearrangement joins TRBV19 to TRBJ1-5; 7 bases align to TRBD1. Written as DNA, the CDR3 is TGTGCCAGTCGGACAGGTAATCAGCCCCAGCATTTT. Protein sequence: CASRTGNQPQHF.